Listed below are T cell receptor beta chains from one sample, sequenced in a study of cytomegalovirus exposure and HLA in healthy donors. Sequenced by immunoSEQ multiplex PCR; TCRdb stores in-frame clones only, minus some. The table includes about 140,000 clones, more than 70% detected once. Sequences were obtained from PBMCs. These receptors all stem from a man between 35 and 55 years old in good health and CMV-seronegative. Each CDR3 is given with its conserved first and last residue. Each record gives: CDR3 DNA, CDR3 protein, CDR3 length, clone size, D gene, J gene, V gene. A D gene is named only where the DNA matches it firmly. Clone size is not always given. Where it is, it says once, few, many or a class for expanded clones.

CDR3 DNA: TGTGCCAGCAGTTTAACACCCCGGGGCAATGAGCAGTTCTTC; CDR3 protein: CASSLTPRGNEQFF; CDR3 length: 14; clone size: few; D gene: NA; J gene: TRBJ2-1; V gene: TRBV27
CDR3 DNA: TGTGCCAGCAGTTACGGAGGGACAGGGGGCTCAGATACGCAGTATTTT; CDR3 protein: CASSYGGTGGSDTQYF; CDR3 length: 16; clone size: NA; D gene: TRBD1; J gene: TRBJ2-3; V gene: TRBV6-5
CDR3 DNA: TGTGCCATCAGGGACGACAGGGGAGGCTCCTACGAGCAGTACTTC; CDR3 protein: CAIRDDRGGSYEQYF; CDR3 length: 15; clone size: NA; D gene: TRBD1; J gene: TRBJ2-7; V gene: TRBV10-3
CDR3 DNA: TGCAGCGTTGTATTACAGGGGGCGAATGTTTTC; CDR3 protein: CSVVLQGANVF; CDR3 length: 11; clone size: NA; D gene: TRBD1; J gene: TRBJ1-2; V gene: TRBV29-1
CDR3 DNA: TGCAGCGTTGGGGCGGGGCCAAACACTGAAGCTTTCTTT; CDR3 protein: CSVGAGPNTEAFF; CDR3 length: 13; clone size: NA; D gene: NA; J gene: TRBJ1-1; V gene: TRBV29-1
CDR3 DNA: TGTGCCAGCAGTGCAGGGTTAGGTAGCAATCAGCCCCAGCATTTT; CDR3 protein: CASSAGLGSNQPQHF; CDR3 length: 15; clone size: NA; D gene: NA; J gene: TRBJ1-5; V gene: TRBV2
CDR3 DNA: TGTGCCAGCAGCTCCGCCGCGGGAGAGACCCAGTACTTC; CDR3 protein: CASSSAAGETQYF; CDR3 length: 13; clone size: NA; D gene: NA; J gene: TRBJ2-5; V gene: TRBV7-9
CDR3 DNA: TGCGCCAGCAGCTTGGCTCCGGTATCTGGGGCCAACGTCCTGACTTTC; CDR3 protein: CASSLAPVSGANVLTF; CDR3 length: 16; clone size: NA; D gene: NA; J gene: TRBJ2-6; V gene: TRBV5-1
CDR3 DNA: TGTGCCAGCAGTTACTCCTGGGACAGTAACACCGGGGAGCTGTTTTTT; CDR3 protein: CASSYSWDSNTGELFF; CDR3 length: 16; clone size: NA; D gene: TRBD1; J gene: TRBJ2-2; V gene: TRBV6-5
CDR3 DNA: TGTGCCAGCAGCCTGGAAAAACTGTTTTTT; CDR3 protein: CASSLEKLFF; CDR3 length: 10; clone size: NA; D gene: NA; J gene: TRBJ1-4; V gene: TRBV2
CDR3 DNA: TGCGCCAGCAGCCAAAACACAGGGGATCTCGGAAACACCATATATTTT; CDR3 protein: CASSQNTGDLGNTIYF; CDR3 length: 16; clone size: once; D gene: TRBD1; J gene: TRBJ1-3; V gene: TRBV4-3
CDR3 DNA: TGTGCCAGCAGTGACGTGGAGCGGGGGCATTTTTACGAGCAGTACTTC; CDR3 protein: CASSDVERGHFYEQYF; CDR3 length: 16; clone size: few; D gene: TRBD2; J gene: TRBJ2-7; V gene: TRBV6-4
CDR3 DNA: TGCAGCGTTGGGGAGGAGCATGGGGACAGGGGGTTCTACGAGCAGTACTTC; CDR3 protein: CSVGEEHGDRGFYEQYF; CDR3 length: 17; clone size: NA; D gene: TRBD1; J gene: TRBJ2-7; V gene: TRBV29-1
CDR3 DNA: TGCAGCGGTGGGGGGAGACTAGCGGGAGTCTCCTACAATGAGCAGTTCTTC; CDR3 protein: CSGGGRLAGVSYNEQFF; CDR3 length: 17; clone size: NA; D gene: TRBD2; J gene: TRBJ2-1; V gene: TRBV29-1
CDR3 DNA: TGTGCCAGCAGTCGGCGTTCGGGGGGACCAGATACGCAGTATTTT; CDR3 protein: CASSRRSGGPDTQYF; CDR3 length: 15; clone size: once; D gene: TRBD2; J gene: TRBJ2-3; V gene: TRBV25-1
CDR3 DNA: TGTGCCAGCAGCTTAGAGGGGTCGGGTTCGGGAAACACTGAAGCTTTCTTT; CDR3 protein: CASSLEGSGSGNTEAFF; CDR3 length: 17; clone size: NA; D gene: NA; J gene: TRBJ1-1; V gene: TRBV11-3
CDR3 DNA: TGTGCCTGGAGGCGACAGGGGACGGGGGCGCAGTATTTT; CDR3 protein: CAWRRQGTGAQYF; CDR3 length: 13; clone size: NA; D gene: TRBD1; J gene: TRBJ2-3; V gene: TRBV30
CDR3 DNA: TGTGCCAGCAGTTTCAGGGGAACCTACAATGAGCAGTTCTTC; CDR3 protein: CASSFRGTYNEQFF; CDR3 length: 14; clone size: NA; D gene: NA; J gene: TRBJ2-1; V gene: TRBV27
CDR3 DNA: TGTGCCCGGACCGGGGGGCGCGGGTACAATGAGCAGTTCTTC; CDR3 protein: CARTGGRGYNEQFF; CDR3 length: 14; clone size: NA; D gene: NA; J gene: TRBJ2-1; V gene: TRBV30
CDR3 DNA: TGTGCCAGCAGCACGGACAGGGTCGAGCAGTACTTC; CDR3 protein: CASSTDRVEQYF; CDR3 length: 12; clone size: NA; D gene: TRBD1; J gene: TRBJ2-7; V gene: TRBV5-6
CDR3 DNA: TGTGCCAGCAGTTTGGGCAGGGGACCGCAGTATTTT; CDR3 protein: CASSLGRGPQYF; CDR3 length: 12; clone size: NA; D gene: NA; J gene: TRBJ2-3; V gene: TRBV28
CDR3 DNA: TGTGCCTGGAGTGTGGGCCCCCATGGCTACACCTTC; CDR3 protein: CAWSVGPHGYTF; CDR3 length: 12; clone size: NA; D gene: NA; J gene: TRBJ1-2; V gene: TRBV30
CDR3 DNA: TGTGCCAGCAGCCCGCTAGCCGGGAGACTAGCGGGGGTGAACACCGGGGAGCTGTTTTTT; CDR3 protein: CASSPLAGRLAGVNTGELFF; CDR3 length: 20; clone size: NA; D gene: TRBD2; J gene: TRBJ2-2; V gene: TRBV11-3
CDR3 DNA: TGCGCCAGCAGCTTGGTGCCAGGGGGGCAGTACTTC; CDR3 protein: CASSLVPGGQYF; CDR3 length: 12; clone size: NA; D gene: TRBD1; J gene: TRBJ2-7; V gene: TRBV5-1
CDR3 DNA: TGTGCCAGCAGTCGCACCGGGACAGGGACCGAGCAGTACTTC; CDR3 protein: CASSRTGTGTEQYF; CDR3 length: 14; clone size: few; D gene: TRBD1; J gene: TRBJ2-7; V gene: TRBV6-1
CDR3 DNA: TGTGCCAGCAGCCGGACAGGTTATGGAGGGGAGCAGTACTTC; CDR3 protein: CASSRTGYGGEQYF; CDR3 length: 14; clone size: once; D gene: NA; J gene: TRBJ2-7; V gene: TRBV2
CDR3 DNA: TGTGCCAGTCGTACCGGGACAGGGGGCGCGAGGCCTTATCTAGAGCAGTACTTC; CDR3 protein: CASRTGTGGARPYLEQYF; CDR3 length: 18; clone size: NA; D gene: TRBD1; J gene: TRBJ2-7; V gene: TRBV19
CDR3 DNA: TGTGCCAGCACGATAATACAGGGGAGGAGGGTCAATCAGCCCCAGCATTTT; CDR3 protein: CASTIIQGRRVNQPQHF; CDR3 length: 17; clone size: NA; D gene: TRBD1; J gene: TRBJ1-5; V gene: TRBV28